Presented here are 6 T cell receptor beta chains from one specimen sequenced in a study of OX40 agonist ivuxolimab in advanced cancers. Data came from immunoSEQ multiplex PCR; TCRdb stores just in-frame clones and leaves some out. This repertoire shows 49,000 or so clones, approximately 86% found once; its top ten account for about 48%. The sequencing used CD4+ or CD8+ T cells sorted from blood, collected in a trial of the OX40 agonist ivuxolimab. Every receptor here comes from an adult with an advanced solid tumor such as melanoma, head and neck, liver or kidney cancer.

This clone is a singleton in its sample. The chain joins TRBV11-2 to TRBJ2-1, with 8 positions matching TRBD1. CDR1 and CDR2 from the germline V gene are SGHAT and FQNNGV. CDR3 size: 17 residues. The ends lost 5 bases at V and 4 bases at J; junction bases unmatched: 13. DNA for the CDR3: TGTGCCAGCAGCCACCACATGACAGGGGAGCTTTACAATGAGCAGTTCTTC. Encoded protein: CASSHHMTGELYNEQFF. Combining the CDR3 with reference TRBV11-2 and TRBJ2-1 gives the whole variable domain EAGVAQSPRYKIIEKRQSVAFWCNPISGHATLYWYQQILGQGPKLLIQFQNNGVVDDSQLPKDRFSAERLKGVDSTLKIQPAKLEDSAVYLCASSHHMTGELYNEQFFGPGTRLTVL.

This sequence joins TRBV4-1 and TRBJ1-2; 8 bases line up with TRBD1. This CDR3 has 15 amino acids. V gave up 5 bases and J gave up 8 bases; unmatched junction bases: 13. Germline values: CDR1 MGHRA, CDR2 YSYEKL. In nucleotides, the CDR3 is TGCGCCAGCAGCGCAGGCACCAGGGGGCTCATCGGCTACACCTTC. Its protein product is CASSAGTRGLIGYTF.

The chain couples TRBV29-1 to TRBJ1-3; D gene unclear. Germline V gene lookup returns CDR1 SQVTM and CDR2 ANQGSEA. Trimming stripped 5 bases from V and 3 bases from J, with 14 bases between. This CDR3 has 14 amino acids. This CDR3 reads CSVTDGFLGNTIYF. The CDR3 DNA follows: TGCAGCGTTACGGACGGATTTCTTGGAAACACCATATATTTT.

The rearrangement joins TRBV27 to TRBJ2-6; possibly TRBD1 for D (6 bases). V lost 6 bases and J 0 bases, leaving 9 bases between the germline ends. CDR1 and CDR2 from the germline V gene are MNHEY and SMNVEV (reference sequence). This CDR3 has 15 residues. Here the CDR3 reads CASRRQVSGANVLTF. The CDR3 DNA sequence: TGTGCCAGCAGACGACAGGTCTCTGGGGCCAACGTCCTGACTTTC.

The chain joins TRBV27 to TRBJ2-5, with D perhaps matching TRBD1 (6 bases). The DNA end is a closer match to TRBJ2-7, so the J assignment may be wrong. The CDR3 contains 16 residues. The germline gives CDR1 MNHEY, CDR2 SMNVEV (reference sequence). The CDR3 nucleotides read TGTGCCAGCAGTCCAGCGACAGACGTGGGGGCGCACGAGCAGTACTTC. Translating it yields CASSPATDVGAHEQYF.

The chain carries TRBV18 and TRBJ2-7; 8 bases line up with TRBD1. The CDR3 totals 15 residues. Per the germline V gene, CDR1 is KGHSH and CDR2 is LQKENI. V shed 1 base, J shed 0 bases, and the junction held 2 bases outside the gene matches. As DNA, the CDR3 is TGTGCCAGCTCACCACTGACAGGGGACTCCTACGAGCAGTACTTC. Translation gives CASSPLTGDSYEQYF.